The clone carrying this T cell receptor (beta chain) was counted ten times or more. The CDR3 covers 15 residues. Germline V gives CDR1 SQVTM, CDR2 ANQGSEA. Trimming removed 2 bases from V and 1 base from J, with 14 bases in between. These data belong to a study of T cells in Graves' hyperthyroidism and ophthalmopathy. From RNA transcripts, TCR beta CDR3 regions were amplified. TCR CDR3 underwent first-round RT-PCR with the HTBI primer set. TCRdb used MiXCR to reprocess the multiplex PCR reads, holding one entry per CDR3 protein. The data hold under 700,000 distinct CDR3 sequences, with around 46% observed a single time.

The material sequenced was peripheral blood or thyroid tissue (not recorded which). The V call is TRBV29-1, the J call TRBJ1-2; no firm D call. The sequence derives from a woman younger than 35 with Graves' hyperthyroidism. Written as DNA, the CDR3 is TGCAGCGTTGAAAAATCGCAGGAGGTTAACTATGGCTACACCTTC. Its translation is CSVEKSQEVNYGYTF.